This entry concerns a single T cell receptor beta chain. This sample is drawn from a study of monozygotic twins with inflammatory bowel disease. TCRdb re-called the 5' RACE reads; one entry per CDR3 protein, DNA not given. The sample totals around 370,000 distinct CDR3 sequences. CDR3 length: 16 amino acids. Germline CDR1 and CDR2: DFQATT and SNEGSKA (reference sequence). Whole blood served as the source of total RNA, and no T cell sorting took place. The chain couples TRBV20-1 to TRBJ2-1; TCRdb names TRBD2, which stays unverified in the absence of DNA. This TCR derives from a human donor with ulcerative colitis or Crohn's disease, or a healthy co-twin of an affected twin (not recorded which). The sample was blood. This CDR3 is CSAADPGTGSYNEQFF.